This note documents a single T cell receptor beta chain sequence. In the authors' methods: Nucleated cell counts were estimated from reference gene primer amplification. The data were produced by immunoSEQ multiplex PCR, yet TCRdb's version contains in-frame clones alone and is incomplete. The V and J calls and the clone size are those of that table, but D and trimming were determined from the DNA. The sample shows about 190,000 clones, approximately 90% of them seen only once. This sample stems from a study of blood T cell repertoires in COVID-19. The wider study: Sites in the United States, Italy and Spain provided acute and convalescent COVID-19 samples. PBMCs, B-cell-depleted T cells, or T cells were the source of the cDNA or gDNA that made up the material.

From germline, CDR1 is SEHNR and CDR2 FQNEAQ (reference sequence). V lost 5 bases and J lost 6, with 11 bases in between. The CDR3 runs to 12 residues. This clonotype originated in a man in his forties or fifties with active or convalescent COVID-19. The sample taken for sequencing was peripheral blood. This rearrangement joins TRBV7-9 to TRBJ2-7; D is undetermined. The DNA for the CDR3 is TGTGCCAGCAGCCCCCGCGATGTCGAGCAGTACTTC. Translation: CASSPRDVEQYF.